What follows are 24 T cell receptor beta chains derived from one specimen sequenced in a study of cytomegalovirus exposure and HLA in healthy donors. The PCR made use of 60 Vbeta and 13 Jbeta primers. Using immunoSEQ multiplex PCR, the repertoire was profiled, and TCRdb retains in-frame clones only, with some absent. The sample table includes under 250,000 clones. Material: PBMCs. The receptors come from a girl aged 2 to 10 in good health and CMV-seropositive.

The chain links TRBV15 to TRBJ2-1; D gene unclear. Germline lookup yields CDR1 LNHNV and CDR2 YYDKDF (reference sequence). The CDR3 sequence is 15 residues long. V lost 3 bases and J 0 bases, leaving 9 bases between the germline ends. Here the CDR3 reads CATSSIPSSYNEQFF. In DNA form, the CDR3 reads TGTGCCACCAGCAGCATCCCGAGCTCCTACAATGAGCAGTTCTTC.

This chain connects TRBV6-1 to TRBJ1-1, with D uncertain. CDR3 length: 14 amino acids. Trimming took off 1 base at V and 3 bases at J, with 9 bases between the two ends. From germline, CDR1 is MNHNS and CDR2 SASEGT. CDR3 bases: TGTGCCAGCAGTGAAGATTTGAGTTACACTGAAGCTTTCTTT. This sequence encodes CASSEDLSYTEAFF.

The V call is TRBV10-3, the J call TRBJ2-7, with a possible D match to TRBD1 (6 bases). Germline values: CDR1 ENHRY, CDR2 SYGVKD. The V and J ends lost 2 bases and 3 bases respectively, with 11 bases between them. This CDR3 spans 14 amino acids. CDR3 residues: CAISEPETGYEQYF. CDR3 bases: TGTGCCATCAGTGAGCCAGAGACAGGCTACGAGCAGTACTTC.

The chain has TRBV19 and TRBJ1-2; TRBD1 matches at 8 bases. The CDR3 is 15 amino acids. J gave up 6 bases and V 0 bases, and 6 bases lay outside the gene matches. The V gene's germline CDR1 is LNHDA and CDR2 SQIVND (reference sequence). The CDR3: CASSIDSGGLDGYTF. The CDR3, as DNA: TGTGCCAGTAGTATAGATTCAGGGGGCCTGGATGGCTACACCTTC.

The V call is TRBV19, the J call TRBJ1-1; TRBD1 matches at 9 bases. Germline loops: CDR1 LNHDA, CDR2 SQIVND (reference sequence). The CDR3 consists of 12 residues. J lost 10 bases, V lost 8 bases, and 8 bases had no gene match. CDR3 nucleotides: TGTGCCAGTGGACAGGGGCTAATGGGAGCTTTCTTT. This encodes CASGQGLMGAFF. Full variable domain (remainder filled in from reference TRBV19 and TRBJ1-1): DGGITQSPKYLFRKEGQNVTLSCEQNLNHDAMYWYRQDPGQGLRLIYYSQIVNDFQKGDIAEGYSVSREKKESFPLTVTSAQKNPTAFYLCASGQGLMGAFFGQGTRLTVV.

The chain joins TRBV5-1 to TRBJ2-7; 11 positions agree with TRBD1. The CDR3 covers 16 residues. Per the germline V gene, CDR1 is SGHRS and CDR2 is YFSETQ. After removal of 3 bases from V and 2 bases from J, the junction contained 7 bases not matched to a gene. The CDR3 sequence: CASSSISGQGAYEQYF. In DNA form, the CDR3 reads TGCGCCAGCAGCTCTATTTCGGGACAGGGGGCCTACGAGCAGTACTTC. Combining the CDR3 with reference TRBV5-1 and TRBJ2-7 gives the whole variable domain KAGVTQTPRYLIKTRGQQVTLSCSPISGHRSVSWYQQTPGQGLQFLFEYFSETQRNKGNFPGRFSGRQFSNSRSEMNVSTLELGDSALYLCASSSISGQGAYEQYFGPGTRLTVT.

This rearrangement joins TRBV6-6 to TRBJ2-5, with 11 bases that match TRBD2. V gave up 6 bases and J gave up 4 bases; unmatched junction bases: 7. This CDR3 is 15 amino acids long. The germline V gene has CDR1 MNHNY and CDR2 SVGAGI (reference sequence). DNA for the CDR3: TGTGCCAGCAGGCAACTAGCGGGAGTAGGAGAGACCCAGTACTTC. Translated, it gives CASRQLAGVGETQYF.

V usage is TRBV27 and J usage is TRBJ2-7; TRBD2 aligns across 8 bases. This CDR3 has 16 amino acids. The junction had 14 bases not matched to a gene; V was cut back by 7 bases and J by 3 bases. Germline loops: CDR1 MNHEY, CDR2 SMNVEV (reference sequence). CDR3: CASKNMENGRVYEQYF. The DNA for the CDR3 is TGTGCCAGCAAGAATATGGAAAACGGGAGGGTCTACGAGCAGTACTTC.

The chain carries TRBV27 and TRBJ1-2; TRBD1 is a possible D gene (6 bases). Germline CDR1 is MNHEY and CDR2 is SMNVEV (reference sequence). The CDR3 runs to 14 residues. V shed 2 bases and J shed 3 bases, with 10 bases lying between them. The CDR3, as DNA: TGTGCCAGCAGTTTACGGGGGGCCGACTATGGCTACACCTTC. It specifies CASSLRGADYGYTF.

This sequence joins TRBV6-1 and TRBJ1-4; D is possibly TRBD1 (5 bases). This CDR3 has 13 residues. Germline V gene lookup returns CDR1 MNHNS and CDR2 SASEGT. With 6 bases removed from V and 6 bases from J, the gap between germline ends came to 11 bases. CDR3 region: CASREGPHEKLFF. CDR3 nucleotides: TGTGCCAGCAGGGAGGGACCGCATGAAAAACTGTTTTTT.

The J gene is TRBJ2-3, the V gene TRBV18; D is uncertain. The CDR3 consists of 12 residues. Trimming removed 6 bases from V and 0 bases from J, with 4 bases in between. In germline, CDR1 is KGHSH, CDR2 LQKENI. The CDR3 DNA is TGTGCCAGCTCGGCTAGCACAGATACGCAGTATTTT. It codes for CASSASTDTQYF.

The rearrangement links TRBV28 to TRBJ1-1; tentatively, D is TRBD1 (5 bases). The CDR3 extends over 15 amino acids. CDR1 is MDHEN and CDR2 is SYDVKM in the germline V gene. Deletions cut 2 bases from V and 4 bases from J, with 14 bases between. The DNA of the CDR3 is TGTGCCAGCAGTTTAGTTGGATCAGGGTCCACTGAAGCTTTCTTT. Translated, it gives CASSLVGSGSTEAFF.

CDR3 sequence: CATSSEEDDFRHYGYTF. The CDR3 DNA sequence: TGTGCCACCAGCAGCGAAGAAGATGACTTTCGGCACTATGGCTACACCTTC. The chain recombines TRBV15 with TRBJ1-2; no reliable D call. V dropped 3 bases and J dropped 3 bases, with 20 bases sitting between them. There are 17 residues in the CDR3. Germline V gene data show CDR1 as LNHNV and CDR2 as YYDKDF (reference sequence).

The V call is TRBV29-1, the J call TRBJ1-1; TRBD1 is a possible D gene (5 bases). This CDR3 is 13 amino acids long. Germline V gene lookup returns CDR1 SQVTM and CDR2 ANQGSEA. The CDR3 nucleotides read TGCAGTGTCAGGTCAGGGATGAACACTGAAGCTTTCTTT. Its protein is CSVRSGMNTEAFF.

V gene TRBV18 combines with J gene TRBJ1-3, with D maybe TRBD1 (5 bases). Trimming took off 6 bases at V and 0 bases at J, with 18 bases between the two ends. The CDR3 spans 17 residues. The germline CDR1 and CDR2 sequences are KGHSH and LQKENI. As DNA, the CDR3 is TGTGCCAGCTCGGGCGGGACGGCTTCGAGCTCTGGAAACACCATATATTTT. Translating it yields CASSGGTASSSGNTIYF.

The chain combines TRBV5-1 with TRBJ1-4; D call uncertain. This CDR3 is built from 14 residues. CDR1 is SGHRS, CDR2 YFSETQ, per germline. V was cut by 5 bases and J by 6 bases, with 14 bases left in between. CDR3 sequence (DNA): TGCGCCAGCAGTCTCGGGCGGGGAGATGAAAAACTGTTTTTT. Its protein product is CASSLGRGDEKLFF.

The CDR3 nucleotides are TGTGCCAGCAGCTCACTTAGCGGGAGAGGCCCCGGGGAGCTGTTTTTT. The encoded protein is CASSSLSGRGPGELFF. The chain recombines TRBV7-2 with TRBJ2-2; 9 bases map to TRBD2. Germline assignment: CDR1 SGHTA and CDR2 FQGNSA. V lost 4 bases and J lost 6; bases outside the gene matches: 9. The CDR3 spans 16 residues.

This sequence joins TRBV5-1 and TRBJ2-7; 13 bases match TRBD2. Germline lookup yields CDR1 SGHRS and CDR2 YFSETQ. There are 17 residues in the CDR3. V was pared by 4 bases and J by 2 bases, with 9 bases of the junction left unmatched. CDR3 sequence: CASSLWTSGSVPYEQYF. In DNA form, the CDR3 reads TGCGCCAGCAGCCTGTGGACTAGCGGGAGTGTCCCCTACGAGCAGTACTTC.

This chain connects TRBV5-1 to TRBJ2-1; 9 bases fit TRBD1. Germline lookup yields CDR1 SGHRS and CDR2 YFSETQ. There are 16 residues in the CDR3. Trimming took 2 bases from V and 3 from J; bases not matched to a gene: 6. DNA of the CDR3: TGCGCCAGCAGCTTATCGGGACAGGGATACTACAATGAGCAGTTCTTC. The encoded protein is CASSLSGQGYYNEQFF.

A remark on this clone: Other DNA sequences in the sample encode the same CDR3. The chain joins TRBV7-2 to TRBJ1-1; D possibly corresponds to TRBD1 (6 bases). Looked up from germline, CDR1 is SGHTA and CDR2 is FQGNSA. CDR3 length equals 14 residues. Trimming pared 2 bases from V and 0 bases from J, leaving 7 bases between. In DNA form, the CDR3 reads TGTGCCAGCAGCTTACAGGGGATGAACACTGAAGCTTTCTTT. Translated: CASSLQGMNTEAFF.

The chain recombines TRBV4-1 with TRBJ2-1; 12 nucleotides align to TRBD2. From germline, CDR1 is MGHRA and CDR2 YSYEKL. This CDR3 is built from 16 residues. With 4 bases clipped from V and 4 bases from J, the junction kept 5 bases outside the gene matches. CDR3 sequence (DNA): TGCGCCAGCAGCCTATTAGGGACTAGCGGGTACAATGAGCAGTTCTTC. This sequence encodes CASSLLGTSGYNEQFF.

The rearrangement joins TRBV5-1 to TRBJ2-6; D is unresolved. With 5 bases removed from V and 2 bases from J, the gap between germline ends came to 5 bases. Germline V CDR1 and CDR2: SGHRS, YFSETQ. This CDR3 is built from 13 residues. The CDR3 loop reads CASRGAGANVLTF. In DNA, the CDR3 is TGCGCCAGCAGGGGCGCTGGGGCCAACGTCCTGACTTTC.

The rearrangement links TRBV28 to TRBJ1-1; D is perhaps TRBD1 (5 bases). Germline V CDR1 and CDR2: MDHEN, SYDVKM. The CDR3 has 15 amino acids. Trimming left V 5 bases short and J 4 bases short, with 17 bases between. CDR3 nucleotides: TGTGCCAGCAGTCAGGACAATCGGGCAGGCACTGAAGCTTTCTTT. As protein: CASSQDNRAGTEAFF.

The chain combines TRBV10-3 with TRBJ2-2; TRBD1 matches at 10 bases. CDR1 is ENHRY and CDR2 is SYGVKD in the germline V gene. Trimming took 2 bases from V and 0 from J; bases not matched to a gene: 3. There are 17 residues in the CDR3. CDR3 loop: CAISEGTGATNTGELFF. As DNA, the CDR3 is TGTGCCATCAGTGAGGGGACAGGGGCTACGAACACCGGGGAGCTGTTTTTT.